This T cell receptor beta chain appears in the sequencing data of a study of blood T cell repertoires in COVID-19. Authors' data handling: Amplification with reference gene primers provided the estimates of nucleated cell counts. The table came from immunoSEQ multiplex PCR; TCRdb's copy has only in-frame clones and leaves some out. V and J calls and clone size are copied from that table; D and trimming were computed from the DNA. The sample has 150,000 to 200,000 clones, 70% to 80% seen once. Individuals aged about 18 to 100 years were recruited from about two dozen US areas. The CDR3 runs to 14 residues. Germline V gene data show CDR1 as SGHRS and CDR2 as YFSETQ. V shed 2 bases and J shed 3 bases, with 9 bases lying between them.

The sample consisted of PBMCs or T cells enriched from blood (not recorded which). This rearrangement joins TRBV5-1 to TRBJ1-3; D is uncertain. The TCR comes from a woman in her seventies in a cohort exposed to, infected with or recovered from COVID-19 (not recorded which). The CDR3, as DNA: TGCGCCAGCAGCTTTACCACAGATGGAAACACCATATATTTT. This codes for CASSFTTDGNTIYF.